In its sample, the clone carrying this T cell receptor (beta chain) was seen a few times. The sample originates from a study of blood T cell repertoires in COVID-19. In assigning cohorts, the study relied on participant-reported clinical history. Method: immunoSEQ multiplex PCR; TCRdb's copy keeps in-frame clones and lacks some. The sample consists of 200,000 to 250,000 clones, 80% to 85% of them appearing once. The receptor was derived from a woman aged 40-49 years who had recovered from COVID-19. Sequencing was performed on PBMCs or T cells enriched from blood (not recorded which).

This chain's CDR3 is CASRPSGYNRRDHEQYF. CDR3 DNA: TGCGCCAGCAGACCCTCGGGCTATAACAGGAGGGACCACGAGCAGTACTTC. The chain uses TRBV5-1 and TRBJ2-7; possible D gene TRBD2, 6 bases. The CDR3 totals 17 residues. Between the trimmed V and J ends, which lost 5 bases and 5 bases, there was a span of 26 bases. Germline CDR1 reads SGHRS; CDR2 reads YFSETQ.